Below are 32 T cell receptor beta chains sequenced from a single sample in a study of Graves' ophthalmopathy and Graves' hyperthyroidism. Transcripts of RNA were the source for amplifying TCR beta CDR3 regions. Following a first-round RT-PCR that used HTBI primers, a second-round multiplex PCR was carried out. TCRdb reanalysed the multiplex PCR reads using MiXCR and keeps one entry per CDR3 protein. The sample consists of more than 550,000 distinct CDR3 sequences, over 40% of them appearing once. Sequenced sample: peripheral blood. Every receptor here comes from an adult man with Graves' ophthalmopathy.

The chain is built from TRBV6-4 and TRBJ2-6; no clear D. With 0 bases removed from V and 0 bases from J, the gap between germline ends came to 3 bases. The CDR3 consists of 15 residues. Germline CDR1 is MRHNA and CDR2 is SNTAGT. The CDR3 here is CASSDSNSGANVLTF. In nucleotides, the CDR3 is TGTGCCAGCAGTGACTCAAACTCTGGGGCCAACGTCCTGACTTTC.

The sample holds many counts of this clonotype. This sequence joins TRBV2 and TRBJ1-2; no clear D. This CDR3 has 13 residues. V lost 7 bases and J 4 bases, leaving 13 bases between the germline ends. In germline, CDR1 is SNHLY, CDR2 FYNNEI. CDR3 DNA: TGTGCCAGCATTGACCTAGGTGGCTATGGCTACACCTTC. It specifies CASIDLGGYGYTF.

This clonotype came up once. The CDR3 region is CSVGRLTYEQYF. DNA of the CDR3: TGCAGCGTTGGCAGGCTTACCTACGAGCAGTACTTC. J is TRBJ2-7 and V is TRBV29-1; no definite D call. Germline loops: CDR1 SQVTM, CDR2 ANQGSEA. Trimming removed 4 bases at V and 2 bases at J, with 9 bases between. This CDR3 contains 12 residues.

V and J are TRBV7-8 and TRBJ2-5; 9 bases agree with TRBD1. V lost 6 bases to trimming and J lost 4 bases; unmatched junction nucleotides: 9. Germline-derived CDR1 and CDR2 are SGHVS and FQNEAQ. The CDR3 is 15 amino acids. The CDR3 loop is CASSPRDRVTETQYF. CDR3 sequence (DNA): TGTGCCAGCAGTCCCCGGGACAGGGTTACAGAGACCCAGTACTTC.

This clonotype was observed many times. The gene calls are TRBV11-3 and TRBJ1-6; D is unclear. V was trimmed by 4 bases and J by 7 bases, leaving 11 bases between them. CDR1 is SGHNT, CDR2 YENEEA, per germline. CDR3 length: 14 residues. CDR3 bases: TGTGCCAGCAGCTGGGTCGGAGGGAATTCACCCCTCCACTTT. Translation gives CASSWVGGNSPLHF.

This clonotype was seen a handful of times. A read error may account for a junction end that differs from germline. This chain joins TRBV10-3 and TRBJ2-7; unclear D gene. The CDR3 extends over 16 amino acids. Germline CDR1 reads ENHRY; CDR2 reads SYGVKD. The CDR3 protein is CASSYLAAEFTYEQYF. Written as DNA, the CDR3 is TGTGCCAGCAGTTACCTGGCGGCGGAATTTACCTACGAGCAGTACTTC.

This clonotype came up a few times. This sequence joins TRBV20-1 and TRBJ2-5; 12 bases match TRBD2. There are 17 residues in the CDR3. Germline CDR1 and CDR2: DFQATT and SNEGSKA (reference sequence). V gave up 1 base and J gave up 3 bases; unmatched junction bases: 9. The CDR3 DNA follows: TGCAGTGCTAGAGCCCCGACTAGCGGGGGCACTAAAGAGACCCAGTACTTC. Translation gives CSARAPTSGGTKETQYF.

This clonotype was seen only once. The chain joins TRBV7-9 to TRBJ2-7; 7 positions agree with TRBD1. The ends lost 5 bases at V and 5 bases at J; junction bases unmatched: 9. Germline V gene lookup returns CDR1 SEHNR and CDR2 FQNEAQ (reference sequence). This CDR3 comprises 14 residues. In DNA, the CDR3 is TGTGCCAGCAGCCATCGGACAGGACACCACGAGCAGTACTTC. Its protein product is CASSHRTGHHEQYF.

This chain joins TRBV25-1 and TRBJ1-5, with a possible D match to TRBD1 (6 bases). Per the germline V gene, CDR1 is MGHDK and CDR2 is SYGVNS. This CDR3 region has 14 residues. V dropped 5 bases and J dropped 14 bases, with 22 bases sitting between them. The chain's CDR3 is CASSWGGGVSLEHF. Here the CDR3 DNA reads TGTGCCAGCAGTTGGGGGGGCGGGGTGAGTCTTGAGCATTTT. Looking up the rest from reference TRBV25-1 and TRBJ1-5 gives the full variable domain: EADIYQTPRYLVIGTGKKITLECSQTMGHDKMYWYQQDPGMELHLIHYSYGVNSTEKGDLSSESTVSRIRTEHFPLTLESARPSHTSQYLCASSWGGGVSLEHFGDGTRLSIL.

In the case of this clonotype: Being one base from a much bigger clone, this may be a read error. No conserved phenylalanine or tryptophan ends this CDR3, so it is likely a read error. This chain links TRBV12-3 or TRBV12-4 with TRBJ2-5; TRBD2 is a possible D gene (5 bases). The CDR3 is made up of 14 amino acids. V shed 1 base and J shed 5 bases, with 11 bases lying between them. As DNA, the CDR3 is TGTGCCAGCAGTTTAGGAGCGGTGGGGGAGACCCAGTACTTA. Translating gives CASSLGAVGETQYL.

In this sample, this clonotype turned up many times. V and J are TRBV5-8 and TRBJ1-4, with no clear D. Deletions cut 2 bases from V and 8 bases from J, with 7 bases between. The CDR3 consists of 12 residues. Germline V CDR1 and CDR2: SGHTS, YDEGEE. The CDR3 DNA reads as TGTGCCAGCAGCTTAGCGGACGAAAAACTGTTTTTT. Encoded protein: CASSLADEKLFF.

In this sample, this clonotype turned up a few times. The gene calls are TRBV4-2 and TRBJ2-2, with 8 nucleotides matching TRBD1. V shed 3 bases, J shed 2 bases, and the junction held 2 bases outside the gene matches. CDR3 length: 15 amino acids. Germline-derived CDR1 and CDR2 are LGHNA and YNFKEQ. CDR3 loop: CASSHGTGNTGELFF. The CDR3 DNA follows: TGTGCCAGCAGCCACGGGACAGGAAACACCGGGGAGCTGTTTTTT.

This clonotype was detected only once. The chain links TRBV20-1 to TRBJ2-5; D may correspond to TRBD1 or TRBD2 (6 bases each). The CDR3 is 14 amino acids. Trimming took 6 bases from V and 2 from J, leaving 16 bases between them. CDR1 and CDR2 (germline): DFQATT, SNEGSKA (reference sequence). CDR3 sequence (DNA): TGCAGTGCCCAAAGGGGGGCAGGGCAAGAGACCCAGTACTTC. Amino acid sequence: CSAQRGAGQETQYF.

In its sample, this clonotype was seen many times. This chain connects TRBV7-9 to TRBJ2-5; D ambiguous. The V end lost 2 bases, the J end lost 2 bases, and 12 bases lay between the germline ends. This CDR3 spans 15 amino acids. Looked up from germline, CDR1 is SEHNR and CDR2 is FQNEAQ (reference sequence). The CDR3 loop reads CASSLNMWIQETQYF. CDR3 nucleotides: TGTGCCAGCAGCTTAAATATGTGGATACAAGAGACCCAGTACTTC.

This clonotype showed up just a few times. V gene TRBV5-1 combines with J gene TRBJ2-5, with 8 nucleotides matching TRBD2. The germline V gene encodes CDR1 SGHRS and CDR2 YFSETQ. V dropped 1 base and J dropped 5; count of bases not matched to a gene: 13. The CDR3 extends over 17 amino acids. The CDR3 spells CASSLPTGAGGRETQYF. DNA for the CDR3: TGCGCCAGCAGCTTGCCCACGGGCGCTGGCGGGAGGGAGACCCAGTACTTC. Filled out from reference TRBV5-1 and TRBJ2-5, the complete variable domain reads KAGVTQTPRYLIKTRGQQVTLSCSPISGHRSVSWYQQTPGQGLQFLFEYFSETQRNKGNFPGRFSGRQFSNSRSEMNVSTLELGDSALYLCASSLPTGAGGRETQYFGPGTRLLVL.

This clonotype appeared many times. The rearrangement joins TRBV5-1 to TRBJ1-2; D is perhaps TRBD1 (6 bases). The CDR3 covers 15 residues. V was trimmed by 0 bases and J by 3 bases, leaving 12 bases between them. Germline CDR1 and CDR2: SGHRS and YFSETQ. CDR3 in DNA: TGCGCCAGCAGCTTGGCGGGGGCAGGGTACTATGGCTACACCTTC. Translating it yields CASSLAGAGYYGYTF. Using reference TRBV5-1 and TRBJ1-2 for the parts outside the CDR3, the full variable domain is KAGVTQTPRYLIKTRGQQVTLSCSPISGHRSVSWYQQTPGQGLQFLFEYFSETQRNKGNFPGRFSGRQFSNSRSEMNVSTLELGDSALYLCASSLAGAGYYGYTFGSGTRLTVV.

This clonotype has a handful of counts. The chain uses TRBV3-1 and TRBJ1-1; no clear D. CDR1 and CDR2 (germline): LGHDT, YNNKEL (reference sequence). The CDR3 loop spans 11 amino acids. V was pared by 2 bases and J by 9 bases, with 7 bases between. CDR3 loop: CASSQFRQAFF. CDR3 bases: TGTGCCAGCAGCCAATTCCGTCAAGCTTTCTTT. Complete variable domain (other parts from reference TRBV3-1 and TRBJ1-1): DTAVSQTPKYLVTQMGNDKSIKCEQNLGHDTMYWYKQDSKKFLKIMFSYNNKELIINETVPNRFSPKSPDKAHLNLHINSLELGDSAVYFCASSQFRQAFFGQGTRLTVV.

This clonotype appeared a few times. J is TRBJ1-5 and V is TRBV7-8; tentatively, D is TRBD1 (5 bases). V was trimmed by 4 bases and J by 4 bases, leaving 17 bases between them. Germline CDR1 is SGHVS and CDR2 is FQNEAQ. The CDR3 length is 16 residues. In DNA, the CDR3 is TGTGCCAGCAGCTATACAAGACGGGGCTCTAATCAGCCCCAGCATTTT. Residues: CASSYTRRGSNQPQHF.

This clonotype was picked up many times. At one of its ends the junction is not consistent with the germline gene, which may arise from a read error. This chain joins TRBV7-3 and TRBJ1-1; perhaps TRBD1 as D (5 bases). This CDR3 contains 13 residues. Germline V gives CDR1 SGHTA, CDR2 FQGTGA. CDR3 in amino acids: CANSYGAHTEAFF. DNA of the CDR3: TGTGCCAACAGCTACGGGGCACACACTGAAGCTTTCTTT.

This clonotype occurred many times. The rearrangement links TRBV7-9 to TRBJ2-6; 7 nucleotides match TRBD1. Trimming at V came to 5 bases and at J to 0 bases, leaving 7 bases not matched to a gene. Germline V gene lookup returns CDR1 SEHNR and CDR2 FQNEAQ (reference sequence). The CDR3 contains 17 residues. CDR3 sequence (DNA): TGTGCCAGCAGCACCCGGGACAGATCCTCTGGGGCCAACGTCCTGACTTTC. Its protein is CASSTRDRSSGANVLTF. Based on the CDR3 plus reference TRBV7-9 and TRBJ2-6, the full variable domain is DTGVSQNPRHKITKRGQNVTFRCDPISEHNRLYWYRQTLGQGPEFLTYFQNEAQLEKSRLLSDRFSAERPKGSFSTLEIQRTEQGDSAMYLCASSTRDRSSGANVLTFGAGSRLTVL.

This rearrangement joins TRBV20-1 to TRBJ2-5; D is uncertain. Per the germline V gene, CDR1 is DFQATT and CDR2 is SNEGSKA (reference sequence). V was clipped by 1 base and J by 7 bases, with 19 bases between them. This CDR3 has 15 amino acids. CDR3 nucleotide sequence: TGCAGTGCTAGAGGCTCGGGCCCCCACGGCGGGACCCAGTACTTC. Amino acids: CSARGSGPHGGTQYF.

The J gene is TRBJ2-7, the V gene TRBV11-3, with D maybe TRBD2 (5 bases). V gave up 1 base and J gave up 7 bases, with 14 bases separating them. Germline CDR1 SGHNT, CDR2 YENEEA. The CDR3 totals 14 residues. This CDR3 is CASSLGTDYGEQYF. The CDR3 DNA is TGTGCCAGCAGCTTAGGGACCGACTACGGGGAGCAGTACTTC.

The rearrangement uses TRBV20-1 and TRBJ2-7; TRBD2 agrees at 7 bases. With V trimmed by 4 bases and J by 7 bases, 10 bases remained unmatched. The CDR3 totals 13 residues. CDR1 and CDR2 (germline): DFQATT, SNEGSKA (reference sequence). The DNA for the CDR3 is TGCAGTGCTACTGTCTACGGGAGGAAAGAGCAGTACTTC. Translation: CSATVYGRKEQYF.

The chain combines TRBV2 with TRBJ2-6; 9 bases are shared with TRBD1. The length of the CDR3 is 18 residues. J was trimmed by 4 bases and V by 3 bases; bases with no gene match: 10. Per the germline V gene, CDR1 is SNHLY and CDR2 is FYNNEI. The CDR3 region is CASSDRDRAYTGANVLTF. For the CDR3, the DNA is TGTGCCAGCAGTGACCGGGACAGGGCATACACCGGGGCCAACGTCCTGACTTTC.

The chain uses TRBV10-3 and TRBJ1-2; D unclear. This CDR3 contains 14 residues. Germline CDR1 reads ENHRY; CDR2 reads SYGVKD. V was pared by 3 bases and J by 3 bases, with 11 bases between. CDR3 sequence: CAISEMGEDYGYTF. CDR3 DNA: TGTGCCATCAGTGAAATGGGCGAGGACTATGGCTACACCTTC.

The rearrangement joins TRBV7-2 to TRBJ1-2, with D hard to call. The CDR3 consists of 14 residues. The V and J ends lost 4 bases and 5 bases respectively, with 14 bases between them. CDR1 is SGHTA, CDR2 FQGNSA, per germline. The CDR3 DNA is TGTGCCAGCAGCTCGGGCATCGGAAAATATGGCTACACCTTC. This encodes CASSSGIGKYGYTF. Together with reference TRBV7-2 and TRBJ1-2, the CDR3 gives the full variable domain: GAGVSQSPSNKVTEKGKDVELRCDPISGHTALYWYRQSLGQGLEFLIYFQGNSAPDKSGLPSDRFSAERTGGSVSTLTIQRTQQEDSAVYLCASSSGIGKYGYTFGSGTRLTVV.

This clonotype has more than one count but fewer than ten. V is TRBV6-2 or TRBV6-3 and J is TRBJ1-6, with D unclear. This CDR3 contains 15 residues. The germline V and J ends were trimmed by 2 bases and 5 bases, with 10 bases remaining between them. The germline V gene has CDR1 MNHEY and CDR2 SVGEGT. This CDR3 reads CASSYVRSHNSPLHF. CDR3 coding DNA: TGTGCCAGCAGTTACGTGAGATCCCATAATTCACCCCTCCACTTT.

This clonotype has just one count. V gene TRBV20-1 combines with J gene TRBJ1-2, with TRBD1 identical over 8 bases. With 1 base clipped from V and 6 bases from J, the junction kept 7 bases outside the gene matches. Germline CDR1 and CDR2: DFQATT and SNEGSKA (reference sequence). CDR3 length equals 14 residues. The CDR3 region is CSARATGTGDGYTF. CDR3 in DNA: TGCAGTGCTAGAGCTACCGGGACAGGAGATGGCTACACCTTC.

The rearrangement joins TRBV12-3 or TRBV12-4 to TRBJ2-2, with D tentatively TRBD1 (6 bases). Deletions cut 2 bases from V and 6 bases from J, with 7 bases between. The CDR3 extends over 13 amino acids. The CDR3 here is CASSLRTAGELFF. The CDR3 DNA reads as TGTGCCAGCAGTTTACGGACAGCCGGGGAGCTGTTTTTT.

Remarks on this clonotype: One junction end does not reproduce the germline sequence, and a read error may be involved. J is TRBJ2-3 and V is TRBV15, with D tentatively TRBD2 (5 bases). The CDR3 is 16 residues long. The germline V gene has CDR1 LNHNV and CDR2 YYDKDF (reference sequence). CDR3 protein: CATSDWSGPSTDTQYF. CDR3 sequence (DNA): TGTGCCACCAGCGATTGGAGCGGACCGAGCACGGATACGCAGTATTTT.

The CDR3 nucleotides are TGTGCCAGCACCTTCCCTAGCGGGGGGGTGGAGACCCAGTACTTC. Protein product: CASTFPSGGVETQYF. V gene TRBV9 combines with J gene TRBJ2-5, with TRBD2 identical over 12 bases. V lost 6 bases, J lost 5 bases, and 8 bases stayed unmatched. Per germline, CDR1 SGDLS and CDR2 YYNGEE. The CDR3 spans 15 residues. Using reference TRBV9 and TRBJ2-5 for the parts outside the CDR3, the full variable domain is DSGVTQTPKHLITATGQRVTLRCSPRSGDLSVYWYQQSLDQGLQFLIQYYNGEERAKGNILERFSAQQFPDLHSELNLSSLELGDSALYFCASTFPSGGVETQYFGPGTRLLVL.

The chain's CDR3 is CASSRGQALSNQPQHF. CDR3 sequence (DNA): TGTGCCAGCAGCCGTGGACAGGCCCTAAGCAATCAGCCCCAGCATTTT. The V call is TRBV10-3, the J call TRBJ1-5, with 7 bases aligning to TRBD1. The V and J ends lost 10 bases and 1 base, in that order; junction bases with no gene match: 13. The CDR3 runs 16 residues. The V gene's germline CDR1 is ENHRY and CDR2 SYGVKD.